Listed below are T cell receptor beta chains from one sample, sequenced in a study of regulatory T cells in long-lasting Graves disease. One entry per CDR3 protein, called by TCRdb with MiXCR from the multiplex PCR reads. This table holds around 460,000 distinct CDR3 sequences, 22% found once. This specimen consisted of peripheral blood mononuclear cells (PBMCs), obtained when the disease was refractory, from a patient treated with antithyroid drugs. These TCRs come from a female donor with Graves disease. Each CDR3 is given with its conserved first and last residue. The D gene is left open where the match is weak. Not all rows give a size; the values are once, few, many and, for expanded clones, a class.

size	D	J	V	CDR3	DNA
many	-	TRBJ2-3	TRBV20-1	CSAFLPMGDTQYF	TGCAGTGCCTTTCTTCCCATGGGGGATACGCAGTATTTT
many	-	TRBJ2-7	TRBV25-1	CASSEVLYEQYF	TGTGCCAGCAGTGAAGTTCTCTACGAGCAGTACTTC
many	TRBD1	TRBJ1-1	TRBV11-2	CASSLGQDSNTEAFF	TGTGCCAGCAGCCTAGGACAGGATTCGAACACTGAAGCTTTCTTT
-	TRBD2	TRBJ2-7	TRBV7-2	CASSKGLAGGGEQYF	TGTGCCAGCAGCAAGGGACTAGCGGGAGGTGGCGAGCAGTACTTC
many	-	TRBJ2-7	TRBV28	CASSLPRGIPILYEQYF	TGTGCCAGCAGTTTACCCCGGGGGATACCGATTCTTTACGAGCAGTACTTC
few	-	TRBJ2-4	TRBV10-1	CASSESRLAIAKNIQYF	TGCGCCAGCAGTGAGTCCCGACTGGCTATAGCCAAAAACATTCAGTACTTC
few	-	TRBJ2-7	TRBV9	CASSSALGYEQYF	TGTGCCAGCAGCTCAGCTCTTGGGTACGAGCAGTACTTC
many	TRBD2	TRBJ2-7	TRBV15	CATSREGLAASYEQYF	TGTGCCACCAGCAGAGAGGGACTAGCGGCCTCCTACGAGCAGTACTTC
once	-	TRBJ2-3	TRBV20-1	CSARSFGADTQYF	TGCAGTGCTAGGTCTTTCGGCGCAGATACGCAGTATTTT
-	-	TRBJ2-3	TRBV12-5	CASARGAAGTSTDTQYF	TGTGCTAGTGCCCGGGGGGCGGCGGGTACTAGCACAGATACGCAGTATTTT
-	-	TRBJ2-2	TRBV9	CASNPRGRGTGELFF	TGTGCCAGCAACCCACGGGGGCGCGGCACCGGGGAGCTGTTTTTT
many	TRBD2	TRBJ2-5	TRBV6-1	CASNREAQYF	TGTGCCAGCAACCGGGAGGCCCAGTACTTC
-	-	TRBJ2-1	TRBV15	CATSRDLTEYYNEQFF	TGTGCCACCAGCAGAGATTTGACAGAATACTACAATGAGCAGTTCTTC
many	TRBD1	TRBJ2-5	TRBV28	CASRGQGRETQYF	TGTGCCAGCAGGGGACAGGGGAGAGAGACCCAGTACTTC
-	TRBD2	TRBJ2-1	TRBV7-2	CASSSGTSRGNEQFF	TGTGCCAGCAGCTCCGGGACTAGCCGTGGTAATGAGCAGTTCTTC
-	-	TRBJ1-2	TRBV19	CASSQFQGYGYTF	TGTGCCAGTAGTCAGTTTCAGGGCTATGGCTACACCTTC
-	-	TRBJ2-5	TRBV24-1	CATSDSQGPGATQYF	TGTGCCACCAGTGATTCTCAGGGGCCGGGGGCGACCCAGTACTTC
many	TRBD2	TRBJ2-5	TRBV27	CASSLSILAGRETQYF	TGTGCCAGCAGTTTATCGATTCTAGCGGGGCGGGAGACCCAGTACTTC
-	-	TRBJ2-7	TRBV28	CASRGGPRSSYEQYF	TGTGCCAGCAGGGGGGGGCCGCGAAGCTCCTACGAGCAGTACTTC
-	-	TRBJ1-1	TRBV6-9	CASSYGRDVDTEAFF	TGTGCCAGCAGTTACGGCAGGGACGTGGACACTGAAGCTTTCTTT
many	-	TRBJ1-5	TRBV28	CASSHRSWGKMHQPQHF	TGTGCCAGCAGTCACCGCTCCTGGGGCAAGATGCATCAGCCCCAGCATTTT
many	-	TRBJ1-1	TRBV7-9	CASSPTGTEAFF	TGTGCCAGCAGTCCGACGGGCACTGAAGCTTTCTTT
-	-	TRBJ2-5	TRBV20-1	CSARATPQGGETQYF	TGCAGTGCTAGAGCCACCCCCCAAGGGGGAGAGACCCAGTACTTC
-	-	TRBJ2-2	TRBV7-2	CASSLDGSGELFF	TGTGCCAGCAGCTTAGACGGCAGCGGGGAGCTGTTTTTT
many	-	TRBJ1-5	TRBV3-1	CASSQGYQPQHF	TGTGCCAGCAGCCAGGGGTATCAGCCCCAGCATTTT
few	-	TRBJ1-1	TRBV30	CAWTEPQGTRAEAFF	TGTGCCTGGACGGAACCACAGGGAACGCGAGCTGAAGCTTTCTTT
many	-	TRBJ1-1	TRBV28	CASIKQRPGPMNTEAFF	TGTGCCAGCATCAAACAACGTCCCGGACCCATGAACACTGAAGCTTTCTTT